The clone carrying this T cell receptor (beta chain) has a single count. Its antigen is unidentified. This entry is derived from a study of cytomegalovirus exposure and HLA in healthy donors. Study-wide findings and caveats: Rare sequences made up most TCRs, while some public TCRs were found in many donors. Researchers reported that a few CMV-associated chains were confirmed in vitro as CMV antigen-specific. Information on immune exposure was restricted to one variable (CMV serostatus).

In the PCR, 60 Vbeta and 13 Jbeta primers were used. Repertoires were generated with immunoSEQ multiplex PCR, while TCRdb's copy carries only in-frame clones and drops some. The profile shows around 150,000 clones, roughly 70% of them singletons. There are 15 residues in the CDR3. Germline V lookup: CDR1 SGHRS, CDR2 YFSETQ. Trimming at V came to 6 bases and at J to 2 bases, leaving 3 bases not matched to a gene. Sequencing was done on a sample of PBMCs. This sequence joins TRBV5-1 and TRBJ2-5; 14 bases are shared with TRBD2. This receptor was identified in a man in his 60s in good health and CMV-seronegative. CDR3 nucleotide sequence: TGCGCCAGCACGAGGACTAGCGGGAGGCAAGAGACCCAGTACTTC. It specifies CASTRTSGRQETQYF.